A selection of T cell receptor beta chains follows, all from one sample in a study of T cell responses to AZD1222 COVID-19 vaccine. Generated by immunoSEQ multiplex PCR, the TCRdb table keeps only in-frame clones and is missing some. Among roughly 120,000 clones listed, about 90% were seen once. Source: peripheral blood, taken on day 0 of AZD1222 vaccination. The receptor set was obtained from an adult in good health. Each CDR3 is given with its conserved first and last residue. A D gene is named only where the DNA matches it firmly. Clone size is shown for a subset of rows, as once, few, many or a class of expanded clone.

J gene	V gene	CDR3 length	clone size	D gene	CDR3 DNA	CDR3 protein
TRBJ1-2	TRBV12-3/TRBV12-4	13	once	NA	TGTGCCAGCAGTTTAGGTCTAGGGGAGGGCTACACCTTC	CASSLGLGEGYTF
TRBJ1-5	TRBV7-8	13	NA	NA	TGTGCCAGCAGCTATTATAGCAATCAGCCCCAGCATTTT	CASSYYSNQPQHF
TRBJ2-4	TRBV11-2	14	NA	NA	TGTGCCAGCAGCTTAGAATTGAAGGAAAACATTCAGTACTTC	CASSLELKENIQYF
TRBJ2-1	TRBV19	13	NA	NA	TGTGCCAGTAGTTCTACGGGATACAATGAGCAGTTCTTC	CASSSTGYNEQFF
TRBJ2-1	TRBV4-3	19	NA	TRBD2	TGCGCCAGCAGCCAAGATTGGGTAACTAGCGGGCAAGGCGGCAATGAGCAGTTCTTC	CASSQDWVTSGQGGNEQFF
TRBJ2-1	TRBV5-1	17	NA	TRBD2	TGCGCCAGCAGCTTATCCCTAGCGGGGGCCTCAGACAATGAGCAGTTCTTC	CASSLSLAGASDNEQFF
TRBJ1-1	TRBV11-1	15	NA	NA	TGTGCCAGCAGCTTAGGGAGGGGGATGAACACTGAAGCTTTCTTT	CASSLGRGMNTEAFF
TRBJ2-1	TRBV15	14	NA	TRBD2	TGTGCCACCAGGAGGACTAGCGGGAAGGTTGAGCAGTTCTTC	CATRRTSGKVEQFF
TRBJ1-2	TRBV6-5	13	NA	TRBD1	TGTGCCAGCAGCACAGGGGGAGGCTATGGCTACACCTTC	CASSTGGGYGYTF
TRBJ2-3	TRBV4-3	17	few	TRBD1	TGCGCCAGCAGCCTCGTCGGTCGGGACAGAGACACAGATACGCAGTATTTT	CASSLVGRDRDTDTQYF
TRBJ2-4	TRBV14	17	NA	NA	TGTGCCAGCAGCCAAGGGTGGTACAAGGGGCCCAAAAACATTCAGTACTTC	CASSQGWYKGPKNIQYF
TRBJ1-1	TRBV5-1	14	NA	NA	TGCGCCAGCAGTAGGAGGACGGTGAACACTGAAGCTTTCTTT	CASSRRTVNTEAFF
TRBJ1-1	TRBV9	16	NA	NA	TGTGCCAGCAGCGTAGTCCGCTCGGGACTGAACACTGAAGCTTTCTTT	CASSVVRSGLNTEAFF
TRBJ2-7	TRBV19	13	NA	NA	TGTGCCAGTAGTCCCGGGGGCCTCTACGAGCAGTACTTC	CASSPGGLYEQYF
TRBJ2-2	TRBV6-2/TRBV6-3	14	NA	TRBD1	TGTGCCAGCAGTTTGACAGGGTCCGCCGGGGAGCTGTTTTTT	CASSLTGSAGELFF
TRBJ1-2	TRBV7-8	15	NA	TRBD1	TGTGCCAGCAGCTTGGGGACAGGGGTGGGCTATGGCTACACCTTC	CASSLGTGVGYGYTF
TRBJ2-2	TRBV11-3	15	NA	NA	TGTGCCAGCAGCTTACAAACAGGGAGGACCGGGGAGCTGTTTTTT	CASSLQTGRTGELFF
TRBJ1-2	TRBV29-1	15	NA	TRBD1	TGCAGCGTTGAGGGACAGGGGGCACGGTTGGGTGGCTACACCTTC	CSVEGQGARLGGYTF
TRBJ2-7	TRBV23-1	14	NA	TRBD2	TGCGCCAGCAGTCGGGCGGGAGGTACGGAAGAGCAGTACTTC	CASSRAGGTEEQYF
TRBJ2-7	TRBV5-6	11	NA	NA	TGTGCCAGCAGTTTTTCCTACGAGCAGTACTTC	CASSFSYEQYF
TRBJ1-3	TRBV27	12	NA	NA	TGTGCCAGCGTATCGCGGGCAAACACCATATATTTT	CASVSRANTIYF
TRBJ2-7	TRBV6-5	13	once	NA	TGTGCCAGCCTCGCCCCCGGCGGGTACGAGCAGTACTTC	CASLAPGGYEQYF
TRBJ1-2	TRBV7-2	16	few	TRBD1	TGTGCCAGCAGCCGGGACAGGGAAGCTACTAACTATGGCTACACCTTC	CASSRDREATNYGYTF
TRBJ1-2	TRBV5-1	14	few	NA	TGCGCCAGCAGCCCGGACAGACTAAACTATGGCTACACCTTC	CASSPDRLNYGYTF
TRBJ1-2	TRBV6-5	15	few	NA	TGTGCCAGCAGTTACGAGCAGTATGGCCTCTATGGCTACACCTTC	CASSYEQYGLYGYTF
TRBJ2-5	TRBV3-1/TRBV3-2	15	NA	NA	TGTGCCAGCAGCCAAGAGCTCGGGGTTCGAGAGACCCAGTACTTC	CASSQELGVRETQYF
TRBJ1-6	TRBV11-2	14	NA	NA	TGTGCCAGCAGCTTAGATTACGGGGGTTCACCCCTCCACTTT	CASSLDYGGSPLHF
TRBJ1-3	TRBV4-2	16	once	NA	TGTGCCAGCAGCCAAGAACCAGGGGATGGAGGAAACACCATATATTTT	CASSQEPGDGGNTIYF